This T cell receptor (beta chain) was sequenced in a study of cytomegalovirus exposure and HLA in healthy donors. Study outcomes and limitations: TCR beta sequences reportedly predicted most subjects' HLA-A and HLA-B alleles accurately. DRB1 showed the most TCR associations and HLA-C the fewest in a later analysis, as rates varied by HLA locus. It was shown in a later analysis that HLA-associated TCR beta chains were more clonally expanded than other, equally common chains.

Trimming removed 0 bases from V and 1 base from J; junction bases left unmatched: 3. Germline V gives CDR1 SGDLS, CDR2 YYNGEE. CDR3 length: 16 residues. The PCR employed 60 Vbeta primers together with 13 Jbeta primers. Data came from immunoSEQ multiplex PCR; TCRdb stores just in-frame clones and leaves some out. In the table there are 73,000 or so clones, around 78% of which are singletons. Points on this clone: Its antigen is not identified.

The chain carries TRBV9 and TRBJ2-3; 9 bases map to TRBD2. This clonotype originated in a man in his fifties in good health and CMV-seronegative. The sample taken for sequencing was PBMCs. CDR3 DNA sequence: TGTGCCAGCAGCGTAGGGCGGGGGGGAGGCACAGATACGCAGTATTTT. As protein: CASSVGRGGGTDTQYF.